This TCR beta chain stems from a study of OX40 agonist ivuxolimab in advanced cancers. Study context: Patients were around 83% male with ages about 23 to 90, mean roughly 55. Overall study findings and caveats: Expanded peripheral T-cell antigen specificity went undetermined. Partly responding patients at 0.1-3.0 mg/kg showed some of the smallest clonal expansion. In general, CD8+ T cells held more expanded clones than CD4+ did, on average.

A note on this clone: The antigen is not known.

Here immunoSEQ multiplex PCR was the method, and the copy in TCRdb shows in-frame clones only, minus some. The data contain 69,000 or so clones, 88% of them singletons. Between the trimmed V and J ends, which lost 3 bases and 1 base, there was a span of 9 bases. The V gene's germline CDR1 is GTSNPN and CDR2 SVGIG (reference sequence). The CDR3 has 13 amino acids. The J gene is TRBJ1-1, the V gene TRBV30; no clear D gene. The sequencing used CD4+ or CD8+ T cells sorted from blood, collected in a trial of the OX40 agonist ivuxolimab. This TCR was recovered from an adult with an advanced solid tumor such as melanoma, head and neck, liver or kidney cancer. CDR3 loop: CAWSRQPNTEAFF. DNA for the CDR3: TGTGCCTGGAGCCGACAACCGAACACTGAAGCTTTCTTT.